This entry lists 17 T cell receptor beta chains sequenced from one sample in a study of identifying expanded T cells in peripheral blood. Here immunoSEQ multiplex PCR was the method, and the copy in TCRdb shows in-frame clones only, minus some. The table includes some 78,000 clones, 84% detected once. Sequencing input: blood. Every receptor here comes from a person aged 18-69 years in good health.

This chain's CDR3 is CASSVSPGQGSYEQYF. In nucleotides, the CDR3 is TGTGCCAGCAGCGTTTCGCCGGGACAGGGGAGCTACGAGCAGTACTTC. This rearrangement joins TRBV9 to TRBJ2-7, with 10 bases identical to TRBD1. There are 16 residues in the CDR3. Unmatched junction bases numbered 8, after V lost 2 bases and J lost 3 bases. Germline values: CDR1 SGDLS, CDR2 YYNGEE. Drawing the rest from reference TRBV9 and TRBJ2-7, the complete variable domain is DSGVTQTPKHLITATGQRVTLRCSPRSGDLSVYWYQQSLDQGLQFLIQYYNGEERAKGNILERFSAQQFPDLHSELNLSSLELGDSALYFCASSVSPGQGSYEQYFGPGTRLTVT.

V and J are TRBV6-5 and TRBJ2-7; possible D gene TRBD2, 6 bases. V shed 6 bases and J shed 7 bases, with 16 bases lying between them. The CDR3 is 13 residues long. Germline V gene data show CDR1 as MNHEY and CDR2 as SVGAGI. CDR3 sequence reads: CASRGGSGVEQYF. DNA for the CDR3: TGTGCCAGCAGAGGTGGGTCGGGAGTTGAGCAGTACTTC.

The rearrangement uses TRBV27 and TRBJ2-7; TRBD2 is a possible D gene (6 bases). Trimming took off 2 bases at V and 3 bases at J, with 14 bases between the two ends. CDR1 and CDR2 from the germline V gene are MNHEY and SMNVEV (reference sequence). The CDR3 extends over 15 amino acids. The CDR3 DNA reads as TGTGCCAGCAGTTTAAGTAGCGGACTTAACTACGAGCAGTACTTC. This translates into CASSLSSGLNYEQYF.

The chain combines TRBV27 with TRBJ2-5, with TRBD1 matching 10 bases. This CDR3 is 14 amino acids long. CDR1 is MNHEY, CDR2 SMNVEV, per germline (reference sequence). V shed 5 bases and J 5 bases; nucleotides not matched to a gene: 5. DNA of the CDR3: TGTGCCAGCAGTGGGGACAGGGGCTGGGAGACCCAGTACTTC. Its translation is CASSGDRGWETQYF.

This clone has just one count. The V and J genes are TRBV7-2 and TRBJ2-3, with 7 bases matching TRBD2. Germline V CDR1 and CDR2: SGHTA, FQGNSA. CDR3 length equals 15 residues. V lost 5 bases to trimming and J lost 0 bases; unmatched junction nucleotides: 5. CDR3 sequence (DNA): TGTGCCAGCAGCCGAAGCGGGAAGAGCACAGATACGCAGTATTTT. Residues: CASSRSGKSTDTQYF.

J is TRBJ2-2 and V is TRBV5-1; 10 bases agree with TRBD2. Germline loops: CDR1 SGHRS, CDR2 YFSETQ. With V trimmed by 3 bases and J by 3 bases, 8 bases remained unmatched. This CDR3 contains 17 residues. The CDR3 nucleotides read TGCGCCAGCAGCTCGAGCCCCGGACTAGCGGACACCGGGGAGCTGTTTTTT. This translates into CASSSSPGLADTGELFF.

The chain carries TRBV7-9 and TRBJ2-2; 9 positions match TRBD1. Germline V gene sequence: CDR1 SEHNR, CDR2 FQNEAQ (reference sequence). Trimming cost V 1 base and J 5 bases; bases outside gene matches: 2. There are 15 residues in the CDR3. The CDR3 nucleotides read TGTGCCAGCAGCTTAGGGGACAGGGCGACCGGGGAGCTGTTTTTT. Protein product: CASSLGDRATGELFF.

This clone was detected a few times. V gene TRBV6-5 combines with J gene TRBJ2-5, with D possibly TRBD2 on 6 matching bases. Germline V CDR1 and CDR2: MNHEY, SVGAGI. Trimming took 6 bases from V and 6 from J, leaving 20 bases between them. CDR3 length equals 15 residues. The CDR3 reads CASSSESSAIKTQYF. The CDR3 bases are TGTGCCAGCAGCTCAGAATCTAGCGCCATCAAGACCCAGTACTTC.

In nucleotides, the CDR3 is TGTGCCATCAGTTGGGACAGGGGAGTATCGGATGGCTACACCTTC. This gives the protein CAISWDRGVSDGYTF. The chain has TRBV10-3 and TRBJ1-2; 10 bases fit TRBD1. Germline trimming cut 5 bases from V and 6 bases from J; bases unmatched to any gene: 9. CDR3 length: 15 residues. Germline V gene sequence: CDR1 ENHRY, CDR2 SYGVKD.

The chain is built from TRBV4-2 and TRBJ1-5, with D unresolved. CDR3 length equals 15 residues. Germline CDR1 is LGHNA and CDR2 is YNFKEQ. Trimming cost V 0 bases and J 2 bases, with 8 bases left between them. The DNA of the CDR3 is TGTGCCAGCAGCCAAGAAGAGGGTGGCAATCAGCCCCAGCATTTT. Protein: CASSQEEGGNQPQHF.

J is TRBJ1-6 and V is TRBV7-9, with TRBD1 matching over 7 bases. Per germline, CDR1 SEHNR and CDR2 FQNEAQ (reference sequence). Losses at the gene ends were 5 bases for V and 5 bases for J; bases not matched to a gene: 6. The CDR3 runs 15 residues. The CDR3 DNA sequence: TGTGCCAGCAGCCTCCTAGGGACAGATAATTCACCCCTCCACTTT. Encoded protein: CASSLLGTDNSPLHF.

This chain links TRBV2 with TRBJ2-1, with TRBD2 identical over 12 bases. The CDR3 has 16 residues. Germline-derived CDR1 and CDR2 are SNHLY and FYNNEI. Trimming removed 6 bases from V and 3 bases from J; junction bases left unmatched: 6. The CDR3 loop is CASRARTSGIYNEQFF. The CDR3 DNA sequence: TGTGCCAGCAGGGCCCGGACTAGCGGGATCTACAATGAGCAGTTCTTC.

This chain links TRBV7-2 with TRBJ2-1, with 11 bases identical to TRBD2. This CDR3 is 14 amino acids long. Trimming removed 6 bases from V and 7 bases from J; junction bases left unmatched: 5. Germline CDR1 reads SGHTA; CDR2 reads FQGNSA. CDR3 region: CASRSTSGSNEQFF. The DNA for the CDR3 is TGTGCCAGCAGGTCAACTAGCGGGAGTAATGAGCAGTTCTTC.

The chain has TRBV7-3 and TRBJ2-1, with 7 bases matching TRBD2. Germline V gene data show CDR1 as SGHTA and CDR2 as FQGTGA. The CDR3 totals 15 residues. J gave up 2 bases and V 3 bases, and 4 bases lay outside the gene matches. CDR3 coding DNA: TGTGCCAGCAGCTTCCAGCGGGGTCCCTACAATGAGCAGTTCTTC. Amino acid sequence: CASSFQRGPYNEQFF.

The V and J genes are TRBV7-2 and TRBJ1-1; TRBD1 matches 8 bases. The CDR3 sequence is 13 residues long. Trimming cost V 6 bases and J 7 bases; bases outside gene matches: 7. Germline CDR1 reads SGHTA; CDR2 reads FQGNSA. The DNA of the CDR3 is TGTGCCAGCAGTTATGGGACAGGAATTGAAGCTTTCTTT. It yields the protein CASSYGTGIEAFF.

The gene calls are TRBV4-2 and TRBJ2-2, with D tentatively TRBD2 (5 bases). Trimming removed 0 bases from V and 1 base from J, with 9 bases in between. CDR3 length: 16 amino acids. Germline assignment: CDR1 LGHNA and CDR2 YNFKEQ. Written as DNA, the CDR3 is TGTGCCAGCAGCCAAGATTTCAGCGGGAACACCGGGGAGCTGTTTTTT. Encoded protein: CASSQDFSGNTGELFF.

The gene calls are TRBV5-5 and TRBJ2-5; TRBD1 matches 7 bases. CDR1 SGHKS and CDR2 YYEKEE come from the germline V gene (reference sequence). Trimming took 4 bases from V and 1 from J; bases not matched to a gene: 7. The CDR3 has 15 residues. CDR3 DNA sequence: TGTGCCAGCAGCCCTGAGGGACAGTTCCAAGAGACCCAGTACTTC. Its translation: CASSPEGQFQETQYF.